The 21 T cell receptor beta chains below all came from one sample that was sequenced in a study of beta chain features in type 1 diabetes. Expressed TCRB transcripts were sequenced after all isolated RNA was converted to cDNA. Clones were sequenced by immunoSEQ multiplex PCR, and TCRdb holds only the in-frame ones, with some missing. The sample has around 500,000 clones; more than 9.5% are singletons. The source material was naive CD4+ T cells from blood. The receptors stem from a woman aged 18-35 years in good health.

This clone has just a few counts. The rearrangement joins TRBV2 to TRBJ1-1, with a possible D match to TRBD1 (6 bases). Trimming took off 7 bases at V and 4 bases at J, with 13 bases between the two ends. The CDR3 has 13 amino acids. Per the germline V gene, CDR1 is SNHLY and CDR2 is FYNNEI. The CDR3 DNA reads TGTGCCAGCAAGTACAGGGCCTCCACTGAAGCTTTCTTT. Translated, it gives CASKYRASTEAFF.

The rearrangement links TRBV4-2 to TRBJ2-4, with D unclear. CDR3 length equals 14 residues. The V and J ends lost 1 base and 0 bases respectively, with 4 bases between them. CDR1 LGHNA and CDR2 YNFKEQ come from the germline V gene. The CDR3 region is CASSQAGAKNIQYF. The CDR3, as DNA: TGTGCCAGCAGCCAAGCGGGAGCCAAAAACATTCAGTACTTC.

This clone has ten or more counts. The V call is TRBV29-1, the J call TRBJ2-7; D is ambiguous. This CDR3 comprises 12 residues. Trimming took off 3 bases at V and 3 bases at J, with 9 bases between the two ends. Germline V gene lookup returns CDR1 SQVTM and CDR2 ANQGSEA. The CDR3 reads CSVDRNGYEQYF. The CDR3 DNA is TGCAGCGTTGACCGAAACGGCTACGAGCAGTACTTC.

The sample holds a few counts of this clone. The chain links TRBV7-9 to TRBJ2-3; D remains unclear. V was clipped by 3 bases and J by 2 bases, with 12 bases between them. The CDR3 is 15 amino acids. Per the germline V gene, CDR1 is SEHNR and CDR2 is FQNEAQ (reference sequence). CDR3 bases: TGTGCCAGCAGCTTGGTGGGAATCAACACAGATACGCAGTATTTT. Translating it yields CASSLVGINTDTQYF.

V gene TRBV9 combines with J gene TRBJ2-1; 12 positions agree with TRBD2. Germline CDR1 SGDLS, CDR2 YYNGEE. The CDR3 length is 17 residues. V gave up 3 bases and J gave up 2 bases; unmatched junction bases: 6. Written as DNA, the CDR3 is TGTGCCAGCAGCGGACGACTAGCGGGGGACCCCTACAATGAGCAGTTCTTC. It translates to CASSGRLAGDPYNEQFF.

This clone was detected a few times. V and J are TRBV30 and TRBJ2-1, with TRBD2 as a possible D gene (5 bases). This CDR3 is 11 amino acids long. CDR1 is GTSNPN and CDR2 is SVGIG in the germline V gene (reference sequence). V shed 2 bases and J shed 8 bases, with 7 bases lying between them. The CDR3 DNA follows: TGTGCCTGGAGTCGGGGATATGAGCAGTTCTTC. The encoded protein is CAWSRGYEQFF.

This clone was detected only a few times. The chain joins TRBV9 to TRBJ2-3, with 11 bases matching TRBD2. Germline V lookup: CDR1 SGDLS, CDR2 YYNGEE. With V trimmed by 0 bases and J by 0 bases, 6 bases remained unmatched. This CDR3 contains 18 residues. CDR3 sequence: CASSVGLAGGASTDTQYF. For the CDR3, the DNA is TGTGCCAGCAGCGTAGGTCTAGCGGGGGGAGCTAGCACAGATACGCAGTATTTT. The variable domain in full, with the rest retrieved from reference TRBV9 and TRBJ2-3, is DSGVTQTPKHLITATGQRVTLRCSPRSGDLSVYWYQQSLDQGLQFLIQYYNGEERAKGNILERFSAQQFPDLHSELNLSSLELGDSALYFCASSVGLAGGASTDTQYFGPGTRLTVL.

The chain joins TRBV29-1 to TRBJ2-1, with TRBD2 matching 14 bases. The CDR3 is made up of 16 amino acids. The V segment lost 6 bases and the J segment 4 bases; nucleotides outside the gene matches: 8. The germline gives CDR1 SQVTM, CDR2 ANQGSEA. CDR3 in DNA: TGCAGCGTGCCCTCCGGACTAGCGGGAGGATACAATGAGCAGTTCTTC. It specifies CSVPSGLAGGYNEQFF.

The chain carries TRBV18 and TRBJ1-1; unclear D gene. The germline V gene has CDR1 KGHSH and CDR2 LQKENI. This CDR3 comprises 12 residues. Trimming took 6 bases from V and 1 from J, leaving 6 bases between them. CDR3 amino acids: CASSGGNTEAFF. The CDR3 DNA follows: TGTGCCAGCTCGGGTGGGAACACTGAAGCTTTCTTT.

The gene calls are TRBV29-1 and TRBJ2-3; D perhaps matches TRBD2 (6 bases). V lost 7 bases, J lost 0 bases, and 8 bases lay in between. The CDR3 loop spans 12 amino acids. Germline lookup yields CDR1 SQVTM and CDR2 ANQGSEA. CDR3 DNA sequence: TGCAGCGGGGGGACTAGCACAGATACGCAGTATTTT. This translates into CSGGTSTDTQYF.

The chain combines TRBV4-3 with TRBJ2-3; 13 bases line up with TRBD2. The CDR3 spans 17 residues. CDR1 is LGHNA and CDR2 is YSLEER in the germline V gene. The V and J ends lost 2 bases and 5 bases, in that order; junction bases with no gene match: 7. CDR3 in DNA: TGCGCCAGCAGCCAACTGGGACTAGCGGGGCCTGGAGATACGCAGTATTTT. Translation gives CASSQLGLAGPGDTQYF.

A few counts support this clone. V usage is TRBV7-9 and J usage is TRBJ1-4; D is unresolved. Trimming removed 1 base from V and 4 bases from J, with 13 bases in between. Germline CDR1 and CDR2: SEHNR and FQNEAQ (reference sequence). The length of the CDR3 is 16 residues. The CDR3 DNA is TGTGCCAGCAGCTTAGTGTTGGCAGCGGATAATGAAAAACTGTTTTTT. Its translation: CASSLVLAADNEKLFF.

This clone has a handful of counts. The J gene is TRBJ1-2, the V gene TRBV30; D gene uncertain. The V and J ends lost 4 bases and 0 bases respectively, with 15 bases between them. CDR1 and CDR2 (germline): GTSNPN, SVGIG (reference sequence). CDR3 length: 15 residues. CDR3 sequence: CAWTLMTVSNYGYTF. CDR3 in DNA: TGTGCCTGGACCCTCATGACCGTCTCTAACTATGGCTACACCTTC. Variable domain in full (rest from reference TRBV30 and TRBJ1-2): SQTIHQWPATLVQPVGSPLSLECTVEGTSNPNLYWYRQAAGRGLQLLFYSVGIGQISSEVPQNLSASRPQDRQFILSSKKLLLSDSGFYLCAWTLMTVSNYGYTFGSGTRLTVV.

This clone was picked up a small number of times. CDR3 nucleotide sequence: TGTGCCACCAGCAGAGATTCGAAAGAGACCCAGTACTTC. It encodes CATSRDSKETQYF. The V and J genes are TRBV15 and TRBJ2-5; D remains unclear. CDR3 size: 13 residues. V gave up 0 bases and J gave up 3 bases, with 5 bases separating them. Germline V CDR1 and CDR2: LNHNV, YYDKDF (reference sequence).

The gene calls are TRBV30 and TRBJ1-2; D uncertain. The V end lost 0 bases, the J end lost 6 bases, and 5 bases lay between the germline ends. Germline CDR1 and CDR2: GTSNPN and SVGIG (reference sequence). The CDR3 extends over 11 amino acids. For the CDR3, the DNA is TGTGCCTGGAGTGTACGTGATGGCTACACCTTC. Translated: CAWSVRDGYTF.

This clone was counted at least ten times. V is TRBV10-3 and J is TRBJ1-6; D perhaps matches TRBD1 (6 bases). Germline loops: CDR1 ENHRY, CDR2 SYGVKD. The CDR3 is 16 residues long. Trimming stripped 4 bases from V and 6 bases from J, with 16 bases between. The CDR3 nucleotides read TGTGCCATCAGTGTCGCGCAGGGGACGTTTAATTCACCCCTCCACTTT. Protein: CAISVAQGTFNSPLHF.

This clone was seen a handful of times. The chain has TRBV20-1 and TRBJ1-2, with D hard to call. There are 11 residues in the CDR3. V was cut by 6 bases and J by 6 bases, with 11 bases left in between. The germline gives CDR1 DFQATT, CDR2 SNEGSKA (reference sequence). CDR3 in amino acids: CSAPPGNGYTF. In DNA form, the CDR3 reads TGCAGTGCCCCCCCGGGGAATGGCTACACCTTC.

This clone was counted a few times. The CDR3 is CAWGSQGSYEQYF. DNA of the CDR3: TGTGCCTGGGGTTCCCAGGGCTCCTACGAGCAGTACTTC. The chain has TRBV30 and TRBJ2-7; TRBD1 might be the D (5 bases). The germline gives CDR1 GTSNPN, CDR2 SVGIG (reference sequence). Trimming left V 5 bases short and J 0 bases short, with 11 bases between. The CDR3 covers 13 residues. Full variable domain (rest looked up from reference TRBV30 and TRBJ2-7): SQTIHQWPATLVQPVGSPLSLECTVEGTSNPNLYWYRQAAGRGLQLLFYSVGIGQISSEVPQNLSASRPQDRQFILSSKKLLLSDSGFYLCAWGSQGSYEQYFGPGTRLTVT.

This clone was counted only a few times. The CDR3 DNA reads as TGTGCCAGTAGTATGTGGGGGCGGTTGGGCGAGCAGTACTTC. Its protein is CASSMWGRLGEQYF. The chain carries TRBV19 and TRBJ2-7; a weak D match, TRBD1 (6 bases). The germline CDR1 and CDR2 sequences are LNHDA and SQIVND (reference sequence). The CDR3 has 14 residues. The ends were cut back, 3 bases at V and 6 bases at J, with 15 bases in the middle.

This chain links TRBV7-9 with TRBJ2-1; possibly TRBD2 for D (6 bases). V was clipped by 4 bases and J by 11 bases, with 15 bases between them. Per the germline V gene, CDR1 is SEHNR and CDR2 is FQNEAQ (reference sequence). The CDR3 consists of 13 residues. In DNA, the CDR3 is TGTGCCAGCAGCTCGGGACTCCATAATCAGCAGTTCTTC. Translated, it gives CASSSGLHNQQFF.

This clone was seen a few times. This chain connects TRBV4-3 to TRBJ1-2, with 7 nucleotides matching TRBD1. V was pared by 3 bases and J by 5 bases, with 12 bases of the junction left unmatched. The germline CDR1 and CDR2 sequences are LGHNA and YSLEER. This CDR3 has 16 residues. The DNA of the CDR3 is TGCGCCAGCAGCCAGGGGACAGTGGCGTCGGAATATGGCTACACCTTC. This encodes CASSQGTVASEYGYTF.